This TCR beta chain was found in a study of breast tumors, draining lymph nodes, adjacent tissues. Study results and caveats: The data were judged consistent with most tumor T cells coming from lymph node and expanding in tumor. Compared with lymph nodes, tumors were less diverse; compared with nontumor tissue, more.

Trimming shortened V by 6 bases and J by 6 bases, and 20 bases separated the two germline ends. The germline V gene has CDR1 MNHEY and CDR2 SVGAGI. The CDR3 is 15 amino acids. TCRdb processed the multiplex PCR reads anew with MiXCR; each CDR3 protein has one entry. The profile shows approximately 280,000 distinct CDR3 sequences, about 33% of them singletons. Axillary draining lymph nodes of breast cancer patients supplied the node samples. This clonotype was observed at least ten times. Its antigen remains unidentified. The clonotype comes from a female donor with breast cancer. Some clones in this sample may be carry-over from other donors' samples. The chain combines TRBV6-5 with TRBJ1-2, with D possibly being TRBD1 (6 bases). The sequenced sample consisted of axillary lymph node tissue. This chain's CDR3 is CASSPPRDTSNGYTF. The CDR3 DNA is TGTGCCAGCAGCCCCCCCCGGGACACTTCTAATGGCTACACCTTC.